The 9 T cell receptor beta chains given below trace back to one sample, sequenced in a study of post-analysis software for immune sequencing data (dated by TCRdb to between 2015 and 2016). What the authors observed across the whole study: Patients showed significantly higher frequencies than controls for several TRBV segments, among them TRBV5-6, TRBV5-1 and TRBV20-1.

The antigens of these receptors remain unknown. The method was PCR. Sequencing relied on an Illumina HiSeq 2500. Unique molecular identifiers were incorporated into TCR beta cDNA libraries to reduce PCR and sequencing biases. TCRdb handled the public reads itself, with Q25 trimming in fastp and clone calling in MiXCR, and kept productive beta chains. Each entry is one CDR3 protein sequence, shown with its most common DNA and genes. The sample data list approximately 460,000 distinct CDR3 sequences, and approximately 46% of these were observed just once. About 12% of the sample is taken by the ten largest. The sequenced material came from blood. The receptors stem from a girl aged 5-17 years with multiple sclerosis.

This clonotype was seen only a few times. V and J are TRBV7-6 and TRBJ2-1, with no clear D. The germline V gene encodes CDR1 SGHVS and CDR2 FNYEAQ. The CDR3 is 13 residues long. V lost 0 bases to trimming and J lost 4 bases, with 4 bases between them. CDR3 DNA sequence: TGTGCCAGCAGCTTAGCCTTATACAATGAGCAGTTCTTC. Protein product: CASSLALYNEQFF.

Only a few counts were recorded for this clonotype. The rearrangement links TRBV27 to TRBJ2-1, with 7 positions matching TRBD1. The ends lost 6 bases at V and 0 bases at J; junction bases unmatched: 5. The germline V gene has CDR1 MNHEY and CDR2 SMNVEV (reference sequence). This CDR3 has 15 residues. This chain's CDR3 is CASSQTGYSYNEQFF. CDR3 DNA sequence: TGTGCCAGCAGCCAGACAGGGTACTCCTACAATGAGCAGTTCTTC.

The chain carries TRBV5-1 and TRBJ2-4, with 7 bases aligning to TRBD1. Germline-derived CDR1 and CDR2 are SGHRS and YFSETQ. V trimming: 3 bases; J trimming: 0 bases; junction bases outside the gene matches: 9. The CDR3 totals 17 residues. The CDR3 spells CASSSPGTDLAKNIQYF. The CDR3 coding sequence is TGCGCCAGCAGCTCTCCCGGGACAGATCTAGCCAAAAACATTCAGTACTTC.

The genes are TRBV29-1 and TRBJ1-2, with D unresolved. V lost 0 bases and J 4 bases, leaving 9 bases between the germline ends. Germline-derived CDR1 and CDR2 are SQVTM and ANQGSEA. The CDR3 has 13 residues. The CDR3 reads CSVEDAGPYGYTF. In DNA, the CDR3 is TGCAGCGTTGAAGATGCCGGGCCCTATGGCTACACCTTC.

The genes are TRBV24-1 and TRBJ2-1, with D perhaps matching TRBD1 or TRBD2 (5 bases each). From germline, CDR1 is KGHDR and CDR2 SFDVKD. The V gene lost 1 base and the J gene lost 10 bases, with 13 bases spanning the gap. This CDR3 is 14 amino acids long. CDR3 amino acids: CATSDLPGPTEQFF. The DNA for the CDR3 is TGTGCCACCAGTGATTTACCGGGGCCGACCGAGCAGTTCTTC.

Of note for this clonotype: At one end the junction does not follow the germline gene, possibly because of a read error. The V call is TRBV29-1, the J call TRBJ2-7; 7 bases line up with TRBD1. This CDR3 has 15 residues. Germline CDR1 and CDR2: SQVTM and ANQGSEA. CDR3 loop: CSAEEGTVLSYEQYF. The CDR3 DNA follows: TGCAGCGCTGAAGAAGGGACAGTCCTCTCCTACGAGCAGTACTTC.

The J gene is TRBJ2-5, the V gene TRBV20-1, with 12 bases fitting TRBD1. The trim removed 3 bases at V and 4 bases at J, leaving 6 bases unmatched. Germline assignment: CDR1 DFQATT and CDR2 SNEGSKA (reference sequence). The CDR3 has 15 amino acids. CDR3: CSARGQGAVGETQYF. CDR3 in DNA: TGCAGTGCTAGGGGACAGGGGGCAGTGGGAGAGACCCAGTACTTC.

This sequence joins TRBV6-2 or TRBV6-3 and TRBJ2-1; D call uncertain. The CDR3 has 17 residues. Deletions cut 2 bases from V and 6 bases from J, with 20 bases between. Germline CDR1 reads MNHEY; CDR2 reads SVGEGT. DNA of the CDR3: TGTGCCAGCAGTTACCGCTCCTTGGGGAAATCCGGCAATGAGCAGTTCTTC. This encodes CASSYRSLGKSGNEQFF.

A few counts support this clonotype. The chain recombines TRBV7-9 with TRBJ2-1, with 12 bases aligning to TRBD2. V lost 1 base and J lost 8; bases outside the gene matches: 3. The germline V gene has CDR1 SEHNR and CDR2 FQNEAQ (reference sequence). The CDR3 sequence is 15 residues long. For the CDR3, the DNA is TGTGCCAGCAGCTTAGTGCTAGCGGGAGGGCATGAGCAGTTCTTC. Translation: CASSLVLAGGHEQFF.